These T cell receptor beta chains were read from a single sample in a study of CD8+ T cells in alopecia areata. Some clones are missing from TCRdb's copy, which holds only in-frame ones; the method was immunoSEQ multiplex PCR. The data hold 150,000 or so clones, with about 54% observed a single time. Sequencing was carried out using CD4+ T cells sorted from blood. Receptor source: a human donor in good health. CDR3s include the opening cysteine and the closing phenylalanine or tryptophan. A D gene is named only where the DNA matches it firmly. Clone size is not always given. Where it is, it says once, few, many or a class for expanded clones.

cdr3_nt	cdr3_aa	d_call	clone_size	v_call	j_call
TGCAGCGCTGAAGCGGGAGGGCCATTTGAGACCCAGTACTTC	CSAEAGGPFETQYF	TRBD2	few	TRBV29-1	TRBJ2-5
TGTGCCAGCAGAATATGGGGAGGGAGACGCACAGATACGCAGTATTTT	CASRIWGGRRTDTQYF	TRBD2	few	TRBV11-2	TRBJ2-3
TGTGCCATCAGTGCCCTCTTGGGCGGTTCTAGCACAGATACGCAGTATTTT	CAISALLGGSSTDTQYF	-	-	TRBV10-3	TRBJ2-3
TGTGCCAGCAGTTACCCAAGGACAGGGGGCCGAGTGAATCAGCCCCAGCATTTT	CASSYPRTGGRVNQPQHF	TRBD1	-	TRBV28	TRBJ1-5
TGCAGCGTTGTAGGGAACACAGATACGCAGTATTTT	CSVVGNTDTQYF	-	-	TRBV29-1	TRBJ2-3
TGCAGCGTTGATGGCCCGGGACTCTACGAGCAGTACTTC	CSVDGPGLYEQYF	-	once	TRBV29-1	TRBJ2-7
TGTGCCAGCAGGGCGGGGGACAGCCGCTCTGGGGCCAACGTCCTGACTTTC	CASRAGDSRSGANVLTF	-	-	TRBV7-9	TRBJ2-6
TGCAGCGCCCTGACAGGGGAAGGTGAAAAACTGTTTTTT	CSALTGEGEKLFF	TRBD1	-	TRBV29-1	TRBJ1-4
TGCAGCGTTGAACCAGGCCTCTCCGACGAGCAGTACTTC	CSVEPGLSDEQYF	-	-	TRBV29-1	TRBJ2-7
TGTGCCAGCAGCGCACAGGGGTTGAACACTGAAGCTTTCTTT	CASSAQGLNTEAFF	TRBD1	-	TRBV9	TRBJ1-1
TGCGCCAGCAGCCCCGGCCTAGGCGGTGAAAAACTGTTTTTT	CASSPGLGGEKLFF	-	-	TRBV4-1	TRBJ1-4
TGTGCCAGCAGCTCCCCGGGGGGGGCCAACGTCCTGACTTTC	CASSSPGGANVLTF	-	-	TRBV5-6	TRBJ2-6
TGTGCCAGCAGCTTAGGGGCAGGGACGAACACCGGGGAGCTGTTTTTT	CASSLGAGTNTGELFF	-	-	TRBV7-2	TRBJ2-2
TGTGCCAGCAGTATGGGAGTGGGGACTAGTGAGAATGAGCAGTTCTTC	CASSMGVGTSENEQFF	TRBD2	-	TRBV27	TRBJ2-1
TGTGCCAGCAAACTGGGCTCGAACACCGGGGAGCTGTTTTTT	CASKLGSNTGELFF	-	-	TRBV6-1	TRBJ2-2
TGTGCCTGGAGCCGGACAGGGAGAGTTGGTGGCTACACCTTC	CAWSRTGRVGGYTF	TRBD1	-	TRBV30	TRBJ1-2
TGTGCCAGCAGCTCTCAGACAGGGGAGAAGACCCAGTACTTC	CASSSQTGEKTQYF	TRBD1	-	TRBV5-4	TRBJ2-5
TGTGCCAGCTCACCAACTCTCTCAACTAATGAAAAACTGTTTTTT	CASSPTLSTNEKLFF	-	-	TRBV18	TRBJ1-4
TGTGCCAGCAATCCAGAGACCTACAATGAGCAGTTCTTC	CASNPETYNEQFF	-	-	TRBV25-1	TRBJ2-1
TGTGCCAGCAGCTCCCGGGACAGGGGATACAATGAGCAGTTCTTC	CASSSRDRGYNEQFF	TRBD1	-	TRBV7-2	TRBJ2-1
TGCGCCAGCAGACCTCCTGGGGTGGTCCAAGAGACCCAGTACTTC	CASRPPGVVQETQYF	-	-	TRBV5-1	TRBJ2-5
TGTGCCAGCAGCACCCCCGGGACTAGATACAATGAGCAGTTCTTC	CASSTPGTRYNEQFF	TRBD2	-	TRBV7-2	TRBJ2-1
TGTGCCAGTAGTACGTCGGGAGTCACCTACAATGAGCAGTTCTTC	CASSTSGVTYNEQFF	-	few	TRBV19	TRBJ2-1
TGTGCCTGGAGTTTACACGGCACTGAAGCTTTCTTT	CAWSLHGTEAFF	-	-	TRBV30	TRBJ1-1
TGTGCCAGCAGGTCCGCTTGGGGACCCGACACCCATGAGCAGTTCTTC	CASRSAWGPDTHEQFF	-	once	TRBV25-1	TRBJ2-1
TGCAGCGTTCTGACAGGTTCCTACGAGCAGTACTTC	CSVLTGSYEQYF	-	once	TRBV29-1	TRBJ2-7
TGTGCCAGCAGCTCAAAGCGGGAGGGGAGGTACAATGAGCAGTTCTTC	CASSSKREGRYNEQFF	TRBD2	-	TRBV9	TRBJ2-1
TGCAGCGTTGATGGGCTAGCGGATAACTCCTACAATGAGCAGTTCTTC	CSVDGLADNSYNEQFF	TRBD2	-	TRBV29-1	TRBJ2-1